A single T cell receptor (beta chain) is shown here with its context. Its target is not known. Trimming took 5 bases from V and 4 from J, leaving 17 bases between them. The germline gives CDR1 SGHTA, CDR2 FQGNSA. The CDR3 sequence is 16 residues long. This sample is part of a study of response to subunit inactivated influenza vaccine. Study-level findings and limits: It was the authors' suggestion that each seasonal influenza vaccination recruits few new T cells.

From the RT-PCR reads, TCRdb called clonotypes with MiXCR, one entry per CDR3 protein. The table includes some 800,000 distinct CDR3 sequences, 21% detected once. The chain is built from TRBV7-2 and TRBJ2-2; D is tentatively TRBD1 or TRBD2 (5 bases each). Sample: PBMCs from blood, taken roughly 5 days after vaccination. The origin of this receptor is a man in his fifties or sixties who received an inactivated influenza vaccine. CDR3: CASSTWGPVVTGELFF. The CDR3 nucleotides are TGTGCCAGCAGCACGTGGGGACCTGTTGTCACCGGGGAGCTGTTTTTT.